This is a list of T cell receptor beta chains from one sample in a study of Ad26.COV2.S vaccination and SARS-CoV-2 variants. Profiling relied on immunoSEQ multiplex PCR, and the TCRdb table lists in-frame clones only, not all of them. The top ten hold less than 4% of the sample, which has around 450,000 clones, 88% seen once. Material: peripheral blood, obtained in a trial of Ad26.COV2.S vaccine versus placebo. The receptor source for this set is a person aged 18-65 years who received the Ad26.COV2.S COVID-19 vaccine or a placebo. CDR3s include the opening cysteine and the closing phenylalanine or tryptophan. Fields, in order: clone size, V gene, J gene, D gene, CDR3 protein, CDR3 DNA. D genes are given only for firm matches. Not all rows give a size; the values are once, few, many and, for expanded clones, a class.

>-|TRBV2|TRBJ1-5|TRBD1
CASSRQGIRNQPQHF
TGTGCCAGCAGTAGACAGGGGATTCGCAATCAGCCCCAGCATTTT
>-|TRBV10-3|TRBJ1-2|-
CAISGEGRSVYGYTF
TGTGCCATCAGTGGGGAGGGACGGTCTGTCTATGGCTACACCTTC
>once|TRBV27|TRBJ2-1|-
CASSPWTVSSYNEQFF
TGTGCCAGCAGTCCGTGGACCGTAAGCTCCTACAATGAGCAGTTCTTC
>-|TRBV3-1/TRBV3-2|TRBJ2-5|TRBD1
CASSQKTGTGVETQYF
TGTGCCAGCAGCCAAAAGACGGGGACAGGGGTAGAGACCCAGTACTTC
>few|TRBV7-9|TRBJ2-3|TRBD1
CASSLPGQGGTDTQYF
TGTGCCAGCAGCCTCCCTGGACAGGGGGGCACAGATACGCAGTATTTT
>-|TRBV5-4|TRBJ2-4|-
CASSYPGTPKNIQYF
TGTGCCAGCAGCTATCCCGGGACACCCAAAAACATTCAGTACTTC
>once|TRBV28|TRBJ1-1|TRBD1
CASSRQGAVTEAFF
TGTGCCAGCAGTCGACAGGGGGCGGTCACTGAAGCTTTCTTT
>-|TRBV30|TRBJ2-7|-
CAWSVHQSYEQYF
TGTGCCTGGAGTGTACACCAATCCTACGAGCAGTACTTC
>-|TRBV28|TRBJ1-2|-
CVVGGTNYGYTF
TGTGTCGTCGGGGGTACCAACTATGGCTACACCTTC
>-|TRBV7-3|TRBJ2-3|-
CASSRTGIRTDTQYF
TGTGCCAGCAGCCGAACGGGGATCAGGACAGATACGCAGTATTTT
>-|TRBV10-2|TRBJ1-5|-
CASSESLNSNQPQHF
TGCGCCAGCAGTGAGTCGTTAAATAGCAATCAGCCCCAGCATTTT
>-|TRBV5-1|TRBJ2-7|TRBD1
CASSSNRGPTYEQYF
TGCGCCAGCAGCTCAAACAGGGGCCCTACCTACGAGCAGTACTTC
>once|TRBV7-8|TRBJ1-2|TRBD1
CASSLPDRGGPDGYTF
TGTGCCAGCAGCTTACCTGACAGGGGAGGGCCGGATGGCTACACCTTC
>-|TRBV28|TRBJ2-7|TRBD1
CASSFIGTANSYEQYF
TGTGCCAGCAGTTTCATCGGGACAGCGAACTCCTACGAGCAGTACTTC
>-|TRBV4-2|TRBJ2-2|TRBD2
CASSQDPRTSGGITGELFF
TGTGCCAGCAGCCAAGATCCCCGGACTAGCGGGGGAATCACCGGGGAGCTGTTTTTT
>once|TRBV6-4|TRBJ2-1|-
CASSARGLNEQFF
TGTGCCAGCAGTGCTCGGGGGCTCAATGAGCAGTTCTTC
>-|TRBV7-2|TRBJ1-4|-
CASSLGATGNEKLFF
TGTGCCAGCAGCTTGGGCGCCACAGGGAATGAAAAACTGTTTTTT
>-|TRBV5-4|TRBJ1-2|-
CASSLESGYGYTF
TGTGCCAGCAGCTTGGAGTCAGGGTATGGCTACACCTTC
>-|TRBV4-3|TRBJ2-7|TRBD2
CASSQVRGGAYEQYF
TGCGCCAGCAGCCAAGTCCGGGGGGGCGCCTACGAGCAGTACTTC
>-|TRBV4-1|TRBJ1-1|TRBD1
CASRGGRGQSEAFF
TGCGCCAGCAGAGGGGGAAGGGGGCAGTCTGAAGCTTTCTTT
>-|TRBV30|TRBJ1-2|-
CAWSVGSGMNYGYTF
TGTGCCTGGAGTGTTGGGTCGGGAATGAACTATGGCTACACCTTC
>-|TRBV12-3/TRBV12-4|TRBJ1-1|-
CASRRDEAFF
TGTGCCAGCAGAAGGGATGAAGCTTTCTTT
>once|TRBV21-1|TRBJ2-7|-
CASSYWPTGTSGVEQYF
TGTGCCAGCAGCTACTGGCCGACCGGGACTAGCGGGGTCGAGCAGTACTTC
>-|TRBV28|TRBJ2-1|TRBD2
CASSPGTSGGYNEQFF
TGTGCCAGCAGCCCTGGGACTAGCGGGGGGTACAATGAGCAGTTCTTC
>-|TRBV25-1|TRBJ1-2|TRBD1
CASSASGTALDGYTF
TGTGCCAGCAGTGCCTCCGGGACAGCCTTGGATGGCTACACCTTC
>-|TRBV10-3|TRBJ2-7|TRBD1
CAINPGQGRYEQYF
TGTGCCATCAATCCGGGACAGGGACGCTACGAGCAGTACTTC
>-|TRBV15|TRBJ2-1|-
CATSPTPYNEQFF
TGTGCCACCAGCCCCACTCCCTACAATGAGCAGTTCTTC
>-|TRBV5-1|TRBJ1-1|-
CASSLGTANTEAFF
TGCGCCAGCAGCTTGGGGACGGCTAACACTGAAGCTTTCTTT
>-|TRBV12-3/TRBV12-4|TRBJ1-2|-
CASSPRPDNGYTF
TGTGCCAGCAGTCCTAGACCGGATAACGGCTACACCTTC
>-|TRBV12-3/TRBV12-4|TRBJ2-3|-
CASSWGTQITQYF
TGTGCCAGCAGTTGGGGGACACAGATTACGCAGTATTTT
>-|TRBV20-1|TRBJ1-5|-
CSARDLHSQHF
TGCAGTGCTAGAGATCTCCATTCCCAGCATTTT
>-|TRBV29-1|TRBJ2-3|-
CSADLANTQYF
TGCAGCGCCGATCTGGCTAATACGCAGTATTTT
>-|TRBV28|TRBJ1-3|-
CASLQGARSGNTIYF
TGTGCCAGCCTTCAGGGCGCACGGTCGGGAAACACCATATATTTT
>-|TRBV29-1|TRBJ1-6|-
CSVSNRDGSPLHF
TGCAGCGTTAGTAACAGGGATGGCTCACCCCTCCACTTT
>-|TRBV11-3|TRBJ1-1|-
CASSLFLNTEAFF
TGTGCCAGCAGCCTTTTTCTGAACACTGAAGCTTTCTTT